This T cell receptor (beta chain) was identified in a study of T cell repertoires in cytomegalovirus infection. Germline V gene data show CDR1 as MGHRA and CDR2 as YSYEKL. The V gene lost 0 bases and the J gene lost 4 bases, with 10 bases spanning the gap. The CDR3 has 15 amino acids. TCRdb re-called the reads through MiXCR, storing one row per CDR3 protein. The data hold roughly 500,000 distinct CDR3 sequences, with 30% to 40% observed a single time. Details on this clonotype: Its antigen remains unknown.

The source of this sequence is a human donor in good health (CMV status not recorded). Some clones in this sample may be carry-over from other donors' samples. This chain links TRBV4-1 with TRBJ2-1, with D possibly matching TRBD2 (6 bases). This specimen consisted of cultured PBMCs, obtained from culture after CMV antigen stimulation. Here the CDR3 DNA reads TGCGCCAGCAGCCAAGACGGTGGGACTTACAATGAGCAGTTCTTC. Protein sequence: CASSQDGGTYNEQFF.